This TCR beta chain was obtained from a study of T cell clonotyping in hematopoietic cell transplantation. Study observations and caveats: Graft donor and pretransplant recipient Inverse Simpson Index values predicted broader posttransplant TCR diversity.

Trimming cost V 2 bases and J 6 bases; bases outside gene matches: 3. Looked up from germline, CDR1 is SGHRS and CDR2 is YFSETQ. There are 13 residues in the CDR3. Of note for this clone: Its antigen is undetermined.

Assay used: immunoSEQ multiplex PCR; TCRdb lists only in-frame clones, some missing. The sample lists tens of thousands of clones, 86% seen once, with under 7% in the top ten. As for time point: recipient sample about 28 days before transplant, after cytoreduction. Recipient blood drawn about 28 days pretransplant and days 30, 100, 180 after. The input for sequencing was peripheral blood mononuclear cells, taken before stem cell transplant. The V call is TRBV5-1, the J call TRBJ1-2, with 8 bases matching TRBD1. This clonotype originated in a man aged 55 to 69 with biphenotypic leukemia. Some clones in this sample may be carry-over from other donors' samples. The CDR3 nucleotides are TGCGCCAGCAGCTTACAACAGGGGGATGGCTACACCTTC. This encodes CASSLQQGDGYTF.